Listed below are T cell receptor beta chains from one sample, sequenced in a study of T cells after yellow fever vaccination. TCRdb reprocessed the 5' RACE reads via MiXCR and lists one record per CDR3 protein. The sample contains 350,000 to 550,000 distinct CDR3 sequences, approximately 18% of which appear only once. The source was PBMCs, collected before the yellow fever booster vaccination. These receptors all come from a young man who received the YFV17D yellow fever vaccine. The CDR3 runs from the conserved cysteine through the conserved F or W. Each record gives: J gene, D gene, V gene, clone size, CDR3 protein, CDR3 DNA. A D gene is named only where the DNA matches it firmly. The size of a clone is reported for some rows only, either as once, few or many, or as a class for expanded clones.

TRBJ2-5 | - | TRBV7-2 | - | CASSDVPETQYF | TGTGCCAGCAGTGATGTTCCGGAGACCCAGTACTTC
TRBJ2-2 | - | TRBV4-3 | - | CASSQLTGQYTGELFF | TGCGCCAGCAGTCAATTAACAGGCCAATACACCGGGGAGCTGTTTTTT
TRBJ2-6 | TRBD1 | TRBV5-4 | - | CASSWGQLSSGANVLTF | TGTGCCAGCAGCTGGGGACAGCTGAGCTCTGGGGCCAACGTCCTGACTTTC
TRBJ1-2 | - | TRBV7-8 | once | CASSLGGGIYGYTF | TGTGCCAGCAGCTTAGGTGGAGGCATTTATGGCTACACCTTC
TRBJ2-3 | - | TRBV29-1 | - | CSVAAPTDTQYF | TGCAGCGTTGCGGCCCCCACAGATACGCAGTATTTT
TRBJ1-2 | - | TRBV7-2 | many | CASSARPGVQYSNYGYTF | TGTGCCAGCAGCGCACGACCAGGGGTTCAGTACTCTAACTATGGCTACACCTTC
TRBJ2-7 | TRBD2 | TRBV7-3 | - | CASSFLGGREQYF | TGTGCCAGCAGCTTCCTGGGAGGGCGCGAGCAGTACTTC
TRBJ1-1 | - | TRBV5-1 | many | CASSFLGGTEAFF | TGCGCCAGCAGCTTCTTGGGGGGTACTGAAGCTTTCTTT
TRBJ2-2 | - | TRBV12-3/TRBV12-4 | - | CASTERHTGELFF | TGTGCCAGCACTGAGCGGCACACCGGGGAGCTGTTTTTT
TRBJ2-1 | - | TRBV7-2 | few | CASSTRTNNNEQFF | TGTGCCAGCAGCACCCGGACAAATAACAATGAGCAGTTCTTC
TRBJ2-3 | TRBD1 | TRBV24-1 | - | CATSDWDRGRDTQYF | TGTGCCACCAGTGACTGGGACAGGGGGAGAGATACGCAGTATTTT
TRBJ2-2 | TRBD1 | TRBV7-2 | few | CASSARQGSGELFF | TGTGCCAGCAGCGCAAGACAGGGGTCCGGGGAGCTGTTTTTT
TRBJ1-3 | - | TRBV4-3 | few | CASSQAAGYDSGNTIYF | TGCGCCAGCAGCCAAGCCGCGGGGTATGACTCTGGAAACACCATATATTTT
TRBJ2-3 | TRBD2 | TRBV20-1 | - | CSAHGLAGDTDTQYF | TGCAGTGCCCACGGACTAGCGGGGGACACAGATACGCAGTATTTT
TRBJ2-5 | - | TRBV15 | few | CATGVREGETQYF | TGTGCCACCGGGGTCAGAGAAGGAGAGACCCAGTACTTC